This entry is about one T cell receptor (beta chain). Antigen: not known. Use of 60 Vbeta and 13 Jbeta primers characterized the PCR. Generated by immunoSEQ multiplex PCR, the TCRdb table keeps only in-frame clones and is missing some. This sample has around 140,000 clones, with about 87% found just once. These data originate in a study of cytomegalovirus exposure and HLA in healthy donors. Study results and limitations: Follow-up analysis found HLA locus-dependent TCR association rates, highest for DRB1 and lowest for HLA-C. The dataset shows that most TCR sequences were rare, while some public TCRs occurred in many donors.

The germline CDR1 and CDR2 sequences are MGHRA and YSYEKL. V was trimmed by 3 bases and J by 7 bases, leaving 19 bases between them. The CDR3 is 16 residues long. The clonotype originates from a woman aged 25 to 45 in good health and CMV-seronegative. The chain joins TRBV4-1 to TRBJ1-5; weak D call: TRBD1 (6 bases). Sequences were obtained from PBMCs. CDR3 amino acids: CASSQITLGASQPQHF. The CDR3 DNA follows: TGCGCCAGCAGCCAGATAACATTGGGGGCCAGCCAGCCCCAGCATTTT.